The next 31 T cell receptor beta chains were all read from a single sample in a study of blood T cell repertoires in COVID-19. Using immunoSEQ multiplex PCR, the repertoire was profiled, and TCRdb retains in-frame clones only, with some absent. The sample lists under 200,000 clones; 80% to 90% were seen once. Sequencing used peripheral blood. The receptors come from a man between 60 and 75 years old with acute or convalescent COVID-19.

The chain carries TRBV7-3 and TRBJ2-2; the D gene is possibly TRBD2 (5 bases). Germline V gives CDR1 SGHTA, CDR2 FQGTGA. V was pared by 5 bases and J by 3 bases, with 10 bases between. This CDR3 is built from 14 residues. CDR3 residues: CASSPRDYTGELFF. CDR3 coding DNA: TGTGCCAGCAGCCCCCGGGATTACACCGGGGAGCTGTTTTTT. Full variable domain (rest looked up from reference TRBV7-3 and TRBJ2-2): GAGVSQTPSNKVTEKGKYVELRCDPISGHTALYWYRQSLGQGPEFLIYFQGTGAADDSGLPNDRFFAVRPEGSVSTLKIQRTERGDSAVYLCASSPRDYTGELFFGEGSRLTVL.

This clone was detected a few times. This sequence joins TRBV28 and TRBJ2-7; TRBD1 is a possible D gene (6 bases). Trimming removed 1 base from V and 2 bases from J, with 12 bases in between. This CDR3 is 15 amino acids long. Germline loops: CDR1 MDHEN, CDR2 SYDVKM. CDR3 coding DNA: TGTGCCAGCAGTTTATACCAGGGGTCCACCTACGAGCAGTACTTC. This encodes CASSLYQGSTYEQYF. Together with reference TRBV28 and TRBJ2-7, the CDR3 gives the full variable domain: DVKVTQSSRYLVKRTGEKVFLECVQDMDHENMFWYRQDPGLGLRLIYFSYDVKMKEKGDIPEGYSVSREKKERFSLILESASTNQTSMYLCASSLYQGSTYEQYFGPGTRLTVT.

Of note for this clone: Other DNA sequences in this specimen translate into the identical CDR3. CDR3 loop: CASSSGQGAYEQYF. CDR3 nucleotide sequence: TGTGCCAGTAGTAGCGGACAGGGGGCCTACGAGCAGTACTTC. The chain has TRBV19 and TRBJ2-7; TRBD1 matches 10 bases. With 4 bases clipped from V and 2 bases from J, the junction kept 2 bases outside the gene matches. The CDR3 consists of 14 residues. Germline CDR1 LNHDA, CDR2 SQIVND (reference sequence). Supplemented by reference TRBV19 and TRBJ2-7, the full variable domain reads DGGITQSPKYLFRKEGQNVTLSCEQNLNHDAMYWYRQDPGQGLRLIYYSQIVNDFQKGDIAEGYSVSREKKESFPLTVTSAQKNPTAFYLCASSSGQGAYEQYFGPGTRLTVT.

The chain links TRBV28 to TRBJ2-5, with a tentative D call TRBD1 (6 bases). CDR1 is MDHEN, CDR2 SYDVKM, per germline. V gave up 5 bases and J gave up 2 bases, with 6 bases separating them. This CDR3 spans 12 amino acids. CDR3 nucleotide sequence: TGTGCCAGCAGTCAGGGGCAAGAGACCCAGTACTTC. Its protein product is CASSQGQETQYF.

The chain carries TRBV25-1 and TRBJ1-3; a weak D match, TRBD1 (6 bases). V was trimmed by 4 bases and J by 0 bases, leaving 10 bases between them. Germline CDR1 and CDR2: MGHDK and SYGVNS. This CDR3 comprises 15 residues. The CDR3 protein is CASSGTGFSGNTIYF. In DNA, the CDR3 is TGTGCCAGCAGTGGCACAGGGTTCTCTGGAAACACCATATATTTT. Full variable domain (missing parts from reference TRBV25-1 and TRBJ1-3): EADIYQTPRYLVIGTGKKITLECSQTMGHDKMYWYQQDPGMELHLIHYSYGVNSTEKGDLSSESTVSRIRTEHFPLTLESARPSHTSQYLCASSGTGFSGNTIYFGEGSWLTVV.

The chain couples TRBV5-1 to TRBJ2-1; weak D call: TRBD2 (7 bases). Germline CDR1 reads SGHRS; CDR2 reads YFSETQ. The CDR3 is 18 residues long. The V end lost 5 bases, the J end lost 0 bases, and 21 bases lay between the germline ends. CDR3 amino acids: CASSPPGGGGGSYNEQFF. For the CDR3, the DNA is TGCGCCAGCAGTCCACCGGGGGGCGGGGGAGGCTCCTACAATGAGCAGTTCTTC. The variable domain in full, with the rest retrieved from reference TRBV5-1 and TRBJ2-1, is KAGVTQTPRYLIKTRGQQVTLSCSPISGHRSVSWYQQTPGQGLQFLFEYFSETQRNKGNFPGRFSGRQFSNSRSEMNVSTLELGDSALYLCASSPPGGGGGSYNEQFFGPGTRLTVL.

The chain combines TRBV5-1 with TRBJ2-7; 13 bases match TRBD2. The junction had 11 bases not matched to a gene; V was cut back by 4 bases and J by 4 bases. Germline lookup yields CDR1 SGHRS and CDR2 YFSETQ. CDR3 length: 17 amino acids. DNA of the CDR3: TGCGCCAGCAGCGGAGGAACGGGACTAGCGGGAAGTTACGAGCAGTACTTC. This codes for CASSGGTGLAGSYEQYF. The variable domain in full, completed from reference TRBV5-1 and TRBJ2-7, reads KAGVTQTPRYLIKTRGQQVTLSCSPISGHRSVSWYQQTPGQGLQFLFEYFSETQRNKGNFPGRFSGRQFSNSRSEMNVSTLELGDSALYLCASSGGTGLAGSYEQYFGPGTRLTVT.

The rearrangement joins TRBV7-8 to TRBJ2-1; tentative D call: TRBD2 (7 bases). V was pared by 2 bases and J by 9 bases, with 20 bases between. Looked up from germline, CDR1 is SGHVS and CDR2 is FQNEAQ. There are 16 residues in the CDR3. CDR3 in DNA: TGTGCCAGCAGCTTATCCGGGACTACCCTACAGGGTGAGCAGTTCTTC. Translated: CASSLSGTTLQGEQFF. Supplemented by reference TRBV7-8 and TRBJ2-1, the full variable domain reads GAGVSQSPRYKVAKRGQDVALRCDPISGHVSLFWYQQALGQGPEFLTYFQNEAQLDKSGLPSDRFFAERPEGSVSTLKIQRTQQEDSAVYLCASSLSGTTLQGEQFFGPGTRLTVL.

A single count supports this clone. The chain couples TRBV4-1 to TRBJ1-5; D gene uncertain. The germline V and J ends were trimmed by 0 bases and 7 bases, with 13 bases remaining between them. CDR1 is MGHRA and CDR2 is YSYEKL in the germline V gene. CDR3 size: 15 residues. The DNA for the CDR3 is TGCGCCAGCAGCCAAGATCCCACCCGCAGGCAGCCCCAGCATTTT. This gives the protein CASSQDPTRRQPQHF.

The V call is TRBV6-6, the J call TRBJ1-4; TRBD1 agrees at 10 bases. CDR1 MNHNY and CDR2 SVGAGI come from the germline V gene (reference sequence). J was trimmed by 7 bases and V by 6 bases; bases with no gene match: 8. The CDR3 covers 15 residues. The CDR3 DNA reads TGTGCCAGCAGACAGACCGGGACAGGGGTTGAAAAACTGTTTTTT. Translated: CASRQTGTGVEKLFF.

The CDR3 reads CASSPLGGIVGQPQHF. The CDR3 DNA is TGTGCCAGCAGTCCCCTCGGAGGGATCGTAGGTCAGCCCCAGCATTTT. The chain recombines TRBV27 with TRBJ1-5; D ambiguous. This CDR3 spans 16 amino acids. CDR1 is MNHEY and CDR2 is SMNVEV in the germline V gene (reference sequence). The V gene lost 5 bases and the J gene lost 6 bases, with 20 bases spanning the gap.

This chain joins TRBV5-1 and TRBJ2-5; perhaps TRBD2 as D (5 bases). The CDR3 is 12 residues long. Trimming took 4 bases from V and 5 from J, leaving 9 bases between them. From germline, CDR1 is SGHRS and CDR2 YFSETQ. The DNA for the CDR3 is TGCGCCAGCAGCCTAACGGGGGAGACCCAGTACTTC. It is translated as CASSLTGETQYF.

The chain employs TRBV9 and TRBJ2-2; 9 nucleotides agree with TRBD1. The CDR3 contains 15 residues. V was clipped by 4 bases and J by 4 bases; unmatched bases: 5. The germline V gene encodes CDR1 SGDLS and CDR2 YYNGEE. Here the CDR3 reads CASSRETGGTGELFF. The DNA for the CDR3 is TGTGCCAGCAGCCGAGAGACAGGGGGCACCGGGGAGCTGTTTTTT.

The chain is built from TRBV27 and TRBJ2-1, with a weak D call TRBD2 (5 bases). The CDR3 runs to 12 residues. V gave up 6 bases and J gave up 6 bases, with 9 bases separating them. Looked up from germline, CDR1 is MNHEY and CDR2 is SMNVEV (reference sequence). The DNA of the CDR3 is TGTGCCAGCAGGGAACTAGTCAATGAGCAGTTCTTC. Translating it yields CASRELVNEQFF.

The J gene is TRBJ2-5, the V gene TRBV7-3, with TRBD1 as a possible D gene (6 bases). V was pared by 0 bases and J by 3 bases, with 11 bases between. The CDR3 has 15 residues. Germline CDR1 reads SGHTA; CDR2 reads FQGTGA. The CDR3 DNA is TGTGCCAGCAGCTTAACCGGACAGCCTGAAGAGACCCAGTACTTC. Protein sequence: CASSLTGQPEETQYF.

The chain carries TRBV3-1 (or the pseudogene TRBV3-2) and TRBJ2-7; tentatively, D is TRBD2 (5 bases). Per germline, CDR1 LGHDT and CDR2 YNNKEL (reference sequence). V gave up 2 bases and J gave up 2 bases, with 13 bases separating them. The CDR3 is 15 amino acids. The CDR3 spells CASSQSLGDTYEQYF. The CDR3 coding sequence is TGTGCCAGCAGCCAATCACTCGGGGATACCTACGAGCAGTACTTC.

This CDR3 reads CASSLWVLAGGPGEQYF. The CDR3 DNA reads TGTGCCAGCAGTTTATGGGTACTAGCGGGAGGGCCGGGGGAGCAGTACTTC. The chain carries TRBV28 and TRBJ2-7, with 13 bases that match TRBD2. CDR3 size: 17 residues. Losses at the gene ends were 0 bases for V and 7 bases for J; bases not matched to a gene: 9. Germline CDR1 and CDR2: MDHEN and SYDVKM.

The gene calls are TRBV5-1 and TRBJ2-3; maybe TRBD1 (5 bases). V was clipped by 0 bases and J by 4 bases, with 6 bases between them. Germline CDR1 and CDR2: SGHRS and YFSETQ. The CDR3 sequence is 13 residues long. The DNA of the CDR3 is TGCGCCAGCAGCTTGGTGGGGCCAGATACGCAGTATTTT. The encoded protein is CASSLVGPDTQYF.

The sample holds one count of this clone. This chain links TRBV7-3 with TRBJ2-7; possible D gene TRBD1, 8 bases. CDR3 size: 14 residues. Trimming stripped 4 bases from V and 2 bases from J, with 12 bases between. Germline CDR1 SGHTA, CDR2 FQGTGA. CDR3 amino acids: CASSSQGGTYEQYF. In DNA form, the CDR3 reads TGTGCCAGCAGCTCACAGGGGGGGACCTACGAGCAGTACTTC.

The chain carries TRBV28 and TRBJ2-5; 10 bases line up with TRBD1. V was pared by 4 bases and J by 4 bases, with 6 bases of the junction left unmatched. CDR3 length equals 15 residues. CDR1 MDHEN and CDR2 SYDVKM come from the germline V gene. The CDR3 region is CASSSRTGGIETQYF. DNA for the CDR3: TGTGCCAGCAGTTCCCGGACAGGGGGAATAGAGACCCAGTACTTC.

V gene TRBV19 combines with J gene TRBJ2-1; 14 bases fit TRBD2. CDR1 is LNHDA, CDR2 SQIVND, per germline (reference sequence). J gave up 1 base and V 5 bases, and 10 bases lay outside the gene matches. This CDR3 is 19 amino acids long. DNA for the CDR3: TGTGCCAGTAGTTTCGTGGGACTAGCGGGGGTCGGTTCCTACAATGAGCAGTTCTTC. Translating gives CASSFVGLAGVGSYNEQFF.

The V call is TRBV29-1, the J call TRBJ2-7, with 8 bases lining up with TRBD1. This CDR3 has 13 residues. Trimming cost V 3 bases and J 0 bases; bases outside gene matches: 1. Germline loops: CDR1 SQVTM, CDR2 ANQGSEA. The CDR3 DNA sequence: TGCAGCGTTGAGACAGGGGCCTCCTACGAGCAGTACTTC. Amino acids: CSVETGASYEQYF.

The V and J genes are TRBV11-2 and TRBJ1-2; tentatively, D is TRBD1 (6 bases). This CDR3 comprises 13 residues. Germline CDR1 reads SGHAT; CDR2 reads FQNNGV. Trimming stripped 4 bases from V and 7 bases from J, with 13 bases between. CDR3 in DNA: TGTGCCAGCAGCTCCACAGGGATCGTTGGCTACACCTTC. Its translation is CASSSTGIVGYTF.

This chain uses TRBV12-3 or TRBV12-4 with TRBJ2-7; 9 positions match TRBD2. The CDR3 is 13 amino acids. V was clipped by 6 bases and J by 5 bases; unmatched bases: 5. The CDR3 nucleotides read TGTGCCAGCAGCGGGACTAGCTTCGACGAGCAGTACTTC. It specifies CASSGTSFDEQYF.

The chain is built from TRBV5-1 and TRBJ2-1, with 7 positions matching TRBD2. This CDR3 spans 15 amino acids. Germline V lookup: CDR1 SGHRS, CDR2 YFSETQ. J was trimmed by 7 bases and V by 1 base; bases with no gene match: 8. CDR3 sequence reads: CASSLRSLAINEQFF. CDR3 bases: TGCGCCAGCAGCTTGAGGTCACTAGCGATAAATGAGCAGTTCTTC.

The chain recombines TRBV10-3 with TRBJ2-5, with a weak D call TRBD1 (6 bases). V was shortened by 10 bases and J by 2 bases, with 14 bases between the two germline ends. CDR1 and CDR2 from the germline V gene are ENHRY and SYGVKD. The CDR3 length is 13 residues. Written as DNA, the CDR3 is TGTGCCAGCTCCTCAGGGGTACAAGAGACCCAGTACTTC. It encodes CASSSGVQETQYF.

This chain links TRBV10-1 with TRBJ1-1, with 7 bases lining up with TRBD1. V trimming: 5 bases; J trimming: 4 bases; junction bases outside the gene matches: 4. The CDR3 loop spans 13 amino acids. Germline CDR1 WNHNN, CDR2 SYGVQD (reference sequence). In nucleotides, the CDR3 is TGCGCCAGCAGTCAACAGGGGAGCACTGAAGCTTTCTTT. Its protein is CASSQQGSTEAFF.

The CDR3 region has the DNA TGTGCCACCCAAGGACAGGGGGACTCACAGCCCCAGCATTTT. Amino acids: CATQGQGDSQPQHF. The chain recombines TRBV10-3 with TRBJ1-5; 10 bases match TRBD1. Germline V gene sequence: CDR1 ENHRY, CDR2 SYGVKD. This CDR3 is 14 amino acids long. With 10 bases clipped from V and 7 bases from J, the junction kept 10 bases outside the gene matches.

The CDR3 DNA reads TGTGCCAGTAGTTCCCGACAGGGGCCCCTCAACTATGGCTACACCTTC. Protein sequence: CASSSRQGPLNYGYTF. This chain links TRBV19 with TRBJ1-2, with 8 positions matching TRBD1. The CDR3 is 16 amino acids. Germline V gives CDR1 LNHDA, CDR2 SQIVND (reference sequence). V trimming: 5 bases; J trimming: 2 bases; junction bases outside the gene matches: 10.

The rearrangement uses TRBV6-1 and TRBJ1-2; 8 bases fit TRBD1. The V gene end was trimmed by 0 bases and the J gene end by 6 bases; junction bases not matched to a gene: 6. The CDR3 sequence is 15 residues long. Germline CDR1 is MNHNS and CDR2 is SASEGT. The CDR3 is CASSEATGGRNGYTF. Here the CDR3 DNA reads TGTGCCAGCAGTGAAGCAACAGGGGGGCGAAATGGCTACACCTTC.

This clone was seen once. CDR3 in DNA: TGTGCCAGCAGCCCCAGGGGGCGCTCTCTTGAAGCTTTCTTT. The encoded protein is CASSPRGRSLEAFF. The chain is built from TRBV3-1 (or the pseudogene TRBV3-2) and TRBJ1-1; TRBD1 matches 8 bases. The CDR3 has 14 amino acids. Germline V gives CDR1 LGHDT, CDR2 YNNKEL (reference sequence). Germline trimming cut 4 bases from V and 7 bases from J; bases unmatched to any gene: 8.